These T cell receptor beta chains were read from a single sample in a study of cytomegalovirus exposure and HLA in healthy donors. Method: immunoSEQ multiplex PCR; TCRdb's copy keeps in-frame clones and lacks some. This sample has 250,000 or so clones, with under 90% found just once. Material: PBMCs. The receptor source for this set is a human donor in good health. Each CDR3 is given with its conserved first and last residue. Fields, in order: J gene, D gene, V gene, CDR3 DNA, CDR3 protein. D genes are given only for firm matches.

J gene: TRBJ2-2; D gene: -; V gene: TRBV19; CDR3 DNA: TGTGCCAGTAGTATAGTTGGAGTGCAGAACACCGGGGAGCTGTTTTTT; CDR3 protein: CASSIVGVQNTGELFF
J gene: TRBJ2-7; D gene: TRBD2; V gene: TRBV18; CDR3 DNA: TGTGCCAGCTCACCACCTATAGGGACTAGCGGGAGCAACGAGCAGTACTTC; CDR3 protein: CASSPPIGTSGSNEQYF
J gene: TRBJ1-4; D gene: -; V gene: TRBV9; CDR3 DNA: TGTGCCAGCAGCTCCCGGGTGAAGCCTGGAGAAAAACTGTTTTTT; CDR3 protein: CASSSRVKPGEKLFF
J gene: TRBJ2-2; D gene: TRBD2; V gene: TRBV4-2; CDR3 DNA: TGTGCCAGCAGCCAAGCACGTGGAGGGACTAGCGGTACCGGGGAGCTGTTTTTT; CDR3 protein: CASSQARGGTSGTGELFF
J gene: TRBJ1-2; D gene: -; V gene: TRBV29-1; CDR3 DNA: TGCAGCGTTGAAGGAGCAGGGGTCTATGGCTACACCTTC; CDR3 protein: CSVEGAGVYGYTF
J gene: TRBJ2-6; D gene: -; V gene: TRBV7-6; CDR3 DNA: TGTGCCAGCAGCCCCCAGGGGACGGCTGGGGCCAACGTCCTGACTTTC; CDR3 protein: CASSPQGTAGANVLTF
J gene: TRBJ1-5; D gene: -; V gene: TRBV2; CDR3 DNA: TGTGCCAGCAGTGATGGGGGGGGGCAGCCCCAGCATTTT; CDR3 protein: CASSDGGGQPQHF
J gene: TRBJ2-7; D gene: TRBD2; V gene: TRBV6-8; CDR3 DNA: TGTGCCAGCAGTTACTCAAGGCCGGGGGAGGGCGGATGGGACGAGCAGTACTTC; CDR3 protein: CASSYSRPGEGGWDEQYF
J gene: TRBJ1-2; D gene: -; V gene: TRBV15; CDR3 DNA: TGTGCCACCAGCAGAGATCGTGGGGGGGATGGCTACACCTTC; CDR3 protein: CATSRDRGGDGYTF
J gene: TRBJ2-2; D gene: -; V gene: TRBV5-8; CDR3 DNA: TGTGCCAGCAGCTTGCGTGGAACGGGCGGGGAGCTGTTTTTT; CDR3 protein: CASSLRGTGGELFF
J gene: TRBJ2-3; D gene: -; V gene: TRBV18; CDR3 DNA: TGTGCCAGCTCACAGGTGGGGAGGCGCACAGATACGCAGTATTTT; CDR3 protein: CASSQVGRRTDTQYF
J gene: TRBJ2-6; D gene: TRBD1; V gene: TRBV27; CDR3 DNA: TGTGCCAGCAGCCCGGGACAGTTTTTCTCTGGGGCCAACGTCCTGACTTTC; CDR3 protein: CASSPGQFFSGANVLTF
J gene: TRBJ2-1; D gene: TRBD1; V gene: TRBV18; CDR3 DNA: TGTGCCAGCTCTGGGACAGGCCCGTACAATGAGCAGTTCTTC; CDR3 protein: CASSGTGPYNEQFF
J gene: TRBJ2-7; D gene: -; V gene: TRBV5-4; CDR3 DNA: TGTGCCAGCAGCTTGGGGGGGCCCTCCTACGAGCAGTACTTC; CDR3 protein: CASSLGGPSYEQYF
J gene: TRBJ2-2; D gene: -; V gene: TRBV27; CDR3 DNA: TGTGCCAGCAGTCCTCTCAACACCGGGGAGCTGTTTTTT; CDR3 protein: CASSPLNTGELFF